The 14 T cell receptor beta chains listed next were all sequenced from one sample in a study of CD8 T cells in Susac syndrome. An input of roughly 0.45 to 1 ug of RNA was subjected to reverse transcription using random hexamers. TCRdb passed the immunoSEQ multiplex PCR reads through MiXCR, listing each CDR3 protein once. The sample lists about 300,000 distinct CDR3 sequences, around nine tenths occurring once. The sample taken for sequencing was CD8+ T cells from PBMCs. The receptors shown here come from a human donor with multiple sclerosis.

This clonotype has just one count. This chain connects TRBV5-1 to TRBJ2-7; D unresolved. CDR1 is SGHRS, CDR2 YFSETQ, per germline. The ends were cut back, 4 bases at V and 1 base at J, with 21 bases in the middle. The CDR3 spans 17 residues. The CDR3 protein is CASSLKTRTAYSYEQYF. CDR3 sequence (DNA): TGCGCCAGCAGCCTGAAAACACGGACGGCCTATTCCTACGAGCAGTACTTC.

This chain uses TRBV6-2 or TRBV6-3 with TRBJ2-1, with D unclear. The CDR3 is made up of 11 amino acids. CDR1 is MNHEY, CDR2 SVGEGT, per germline. The ends were cut back, 5 bases at V and 6 bases at J, with 5 bases in the middle. This CDR3 reads CASSVPNEQFF. CDR3 nucleotide sequence: TGTGCCAGCAGTGTTCCCAATGAGCAGTTCTTC.

V gene TRBV9 combines with J gene TRBJ2-2, with 10 positions matching TRBD2. Trimming took 4 bases from V and 6 from J; bases not matched to a gene: 6. The CDR3 has 15 residues. The germline V gene encodes CDR1 SGDLS and CDR2 YYNGEE. The CDR3 nucleotides are TGTGCCAGCAGCCCTAGCGGGAGTATCGCCGGGGAGCTGTTTTTT. This encodes CASSPSGSIAGELFF.

The CDR3 is CASSVVAGGNTDTQYF. CDR3 bases: TGTGCCAGCAGTGTTGTAGCGGGGGGGAACACAGATACGCAGTATTTT. The chain couples TRBV2 to TRBJ2-3; 11 bases match TRBD2. The CDR3 covers 16 residues. The ends lost 4 bases at V and 2 bases at J; junction bases unmatched: 5. The V gene's germline CDR1 is SNHLY and CDR2 FYNNEI.

The genes are TRBV12-3 or TRBV12-4 and TRBJ2-1, with no clear D. V was trimmed by 5 bases and J by 9 bases, leaving 11 bases between them. There are 12 residues in the CDR3. The CDR3 DNA reads as TGTGCCAGCAGTGAGACTCGTATTGAGCAGTTCTTC. Its translation is CASSETRIEQFF.

The CDR3 bases are TGTGCCACCAGCACCACCGTTAGCGCTATCGGCTACGAGCAGTACTTC. This translates into CATSTTVSAIGYEQYF. The chain uses TRBV15 and TRBJ2-7; perhaps TRBD2 as D (5 bases). Trimming removed 4 bases from V and 3 bases from J, with 19 bases in between. CDR1 LNHNV and CDR2 YYDKDF come from the germline V gene (reference sequence). CDR3 length: 16 residues.

The chain has TRBV20-1 and TRBJ2-1, with 12 bases lining up with TRBD1. The CDR3 extends over 18 amino acids. V was clipped by 1 base and J by 1 base; unmatched bases: 8. CDR1 and CDR2 (germline): DFQATT, SNEGSKA (reference sequence). The CDR3 region is CSARAGTGGGGSYNEQFF. The DNA for the CDR3 is TGCAGTGCTAGAGCCGGGACAGGGGGCGGTGGTTCCTACAATGAGCAGTTCTTC.

This clonotype came up a few times. The V and J genes are TRBV12-5 and TRBJ2-1; D not certain. Looked up from germline, CDR1 is LGHNT and CDR2 is FRNRAP. The CDR3 covers 12 residues. Trimming shortened V by 5 bases and J by 9 bases, and 11 bases separated the two germline ends. CDR3 loop: CASGPGNGEQFF. Written as DNA, the CDR3 is TGTGCTAGTGGTCCTGGGAATGGTGAGCAGTTCTTC. Full variable domain (missing parts from reference TRBV12-5 and TRBJ2-1): DARVTQTPRHKVTEMGQEVTMRCQPILGHNTVFWYRQTMMQGLELLAYFRNRAPLDDSGMPKDRFSAEMPDATLATLKIQPSEPRDSAVYFCASGPGNGEQFFGPGTRLTVL.

The chain employs TRBV7-9 and TRBJ2-4, with D possibly being TRBD1 (6 bases). The length of the CDR3 is 11 residues. Germline V gives CDR1 SEHNR, CDR2 FQNEAQ (reference sequence). Trimming shortened V by 8 bases and J by 7 bases, and 9 bases separated the two germline ends. The CDR3 bases are TGTGCCAGCGGTCAGGGGAACATTCAGTACTTC. Translating it yields CASGQGNIQYF.

This rearrangement joins TRBV6-5 to TRBJ2-4, with a possible D match to TRBD1 (5 bases). Germline V lookup: CDR1 MNHEY, CDR2 SVGAGI. This CDR3 is 14 amino acids long. Trimming shortened V by 5 bases and J by 7 bases, and 15 bases separated the two germline ends. CDR3 loop: CASSLGQVPNIQYF. Here the CDR3 DNA reads TGTGCCAGCAGTCTAGGACAAGTCCCTAACATTCAGTACTTC.

The V call is TRBV3-1, the J call TRBJ2-7, with a weak D call TRBD1 (5 bases). Germline assignment: CDR1 LGHDT and CDR2 YNNKEL (reference sequence). Trimming removed 3 bases at V and 0 bases at J, with 9 bases between. This CDR3 comprises 14 residues. The CDR3 DNA follows: TGTGCCAGCAGCCAGAGGACATCCTCCTACGAGCAGTACTTC. It codes for CASSQRTSSYEQYF.

This clonotype was counted a single time. The genes are TRBV7-3 and TRBJ2-3, with 10 bases aligning to TRBD2. The V gene's germline CDR1 is SGHTA and CDR2 FQGTGA. V shed 4 bases and J 1 base; nucleotides not matched to a gene: 2. CDR3 size: 15 residues. CDR3 region: CASSSSGGGTDTQYF. CDR3 DNA sequence: TGTGCCAGCAGCTCTAGCGGGGGCGGCACAGATACGCAGTATTTT.

This clonotype was found once. The V call is TRBV6-5, the J call TRBJ1-2; D call uncertain. The CDR3 loop spans 14 amino acids. The V end was cut by 6 bases, the J end by 3 bases, with 14 bases between. The germline gives CDR1 MNHEY, CDR2 SVGAGI. The CDR3 spells CASRSNQVDYGYTF. DNA of the CDR3: TGTGCCAGCAGGAGCAACCAGGTCGACTATGGCTACACCTTC.

The DNA of the CDR3 is TGTGCCAGCAGCCAAGAACCGGGGGGGGTCTACAATGAGCAGTTCTTC. This gives the protein CASSQEPGGVYNEQFF. V and J are TRBV14 and TRBJ2-1; 8 bases align to TRBD2. J gave up 3 bases and V 0 bases, and 4 bases lay outside the gene matches. The length of the CDR3 is 16 residues. CDR1 and CDR2 from the germline V gene are SGHDN and FVKESK.